A selection of T cell receptor beta chains follows, all from one sample in a study of blood T cell repertoires in COVID-19. The table came from immunoSEQ multiplex PCR; TCRdb's copy has only in-frame clones and leaves some out. Of some 240,000 clones in the sample, around 84% were seen once. The sequencing sample was made of peripheral blood. These receptors were taken from a woman aged 35 to 49 who had recovered from COVID-19. Each CDR3 is given with its conserved first and last residue. Clone size is shown for a subset of rows, as once, few, many or a class of expanded clone.

size	V	J	CDR3
.	TRBV4-3	TRBJ2-1	CASSQQAGAYNEQFF
.	TRBV29-1	TRBJ1-1	CSVADGFGVGTEAFF
.	TRBV14	TRBJ2-7	CASSQDRRAGLGMRYEQYF
.	TRBV3-1/TRBV3-2	TRBJ1-6	CASSHWQGYSPLHF
.	TRBV19	TRBJ1-4	CASRTTTGNANEKLFF
.	TRBV5-4	TRBJ2-6	CASSTSNRAGANVLTF
.	TRBV7-2	TRBJ2-1	CASSLSVVNNEQFF
.	TRBV18	TRBJ1-2	CASSPGTDTNYGYTF
.	TRBV6-4	TRBJ2-2	CASSDSGGVDTGELFF
.	TRBV6-6	TRBJ1-6	CASSYSPDRAYSPLHF
.	TRBV12-3/TRBV12-4	TRBJ1-1	CASSLSAEAFF
.	TRBV9	TRBJ1-3	CASSVDIGTRSGNTIYF
once	TRBV2	TRBJ1-4	CASQQRPTNEKLFF